This T cell receptor beta chain was documented in a study of response to subunit inactivated influenza vaccine. Overall study findings and caveats: Each seasonal influenza vaccination recruits few new T cells, the authors suggested.

This CDR3 spans 14 amino acids. Trimming took 0 bases from V and 0 from J, leaving 6 bases between them. Germline V gives CDR1 SGHRS, CDR2 YFSETQ. This clonotype appeared a few times. Its antigen is not known. TCRdb processed the RT-PCR reads anew with MiXCR; each CDR3 protein has one entry. This repertoire shows hundreds of thousands of distinct CDR3 sequences, around 15% found once; its top ten account for approximately 7.6%. The receptor's source is a man aged 50-60 years who received an inactivated influenza vaccine. The chain employs TRBV5-1 and TRBJ1-2; D ambiguous. The material was PBMCs from blood, obtained around 14 days before vaccination. For the CDR3, the DNA is TGCGCCAGCAGCTTGGAGAGGACTAACTATGGCTACACCTTC. Translated, it gives CASSLERTNYGYTF.